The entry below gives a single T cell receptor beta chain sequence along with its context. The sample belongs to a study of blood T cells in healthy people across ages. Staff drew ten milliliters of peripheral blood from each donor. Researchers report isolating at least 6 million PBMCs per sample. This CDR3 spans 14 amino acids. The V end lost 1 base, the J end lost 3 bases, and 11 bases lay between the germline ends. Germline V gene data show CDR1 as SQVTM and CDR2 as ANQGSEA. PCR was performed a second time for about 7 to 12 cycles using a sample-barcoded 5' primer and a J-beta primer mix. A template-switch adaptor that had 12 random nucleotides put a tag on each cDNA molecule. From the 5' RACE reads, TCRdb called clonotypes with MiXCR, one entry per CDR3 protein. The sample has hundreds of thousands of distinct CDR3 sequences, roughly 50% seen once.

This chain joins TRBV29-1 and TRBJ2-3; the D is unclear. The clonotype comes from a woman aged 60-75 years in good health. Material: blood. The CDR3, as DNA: TGCAGCGTTGAAGGCCTCGAAGGGACAGATACGCAGTATTTT. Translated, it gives CSVEGLEGTDTQYF.